Detailed here is one T cell receptor (beta chain). Trimming took 0 bases from V and 7 from J, leaving 13 bases between them. The CDR3 has 15 residues. Germline CDR1 and CDR2: DFQATT and SNEGSKA (reference sequence). The data are from a study of blood T cells in healthy people across ages. A second PCR, run for about 7 to 11 cycles, used a sample-barcoded 5' primer plus a J-beta primer mix. TCRdb ran MiXCR on the 5' RACE reads and lists one entry per CDR3 protein. In the table there are fewer than 800,000 distinct CDR3 sequences, under 25% of which are singletons. This rearrangement joins TRBV20-1 to TRBJ1-6, with D possibly being TRBD1 (5 bases). The sequenced sample was blood. The TCR comes from a man aged 65 to 79 in good health. The CDR3 bases are TGCAGTGCTAGAGATTTCGGGGGACGGAATTCACCCCTCCACTTT. Its translation is CSARDFGGRNSPLHF.